The TCR beta chain under discussion was sequenced for a study of shared clonotypes between healthy human individuals. CDR1 is MNHEY and CDR2 is SMNVEV in the germline V gene (reference sequence). V was shortened by 5 bases and J by 3 bases, with 14 bases between the two germline ends. The CDR3 runs to 14 residues. CD45RA+ naive and CD45RA-negative memory subsets were separated from CD4+ cells. Here immunoSEQ multiplex PCR was the method, and the copy in TCRdb shows in-frame clones only, minus some. The table lists approximately 530,000 clones, more than 95% of them singletons. The chain has TRBV27 and TRBJ2-7; no firm D call. Sequencing was performed on naive CD4+ T cells sorted from blood. Indicated subset: CD45RA+ positively selected. The sequence came from a woman aged 30 to 39 in good health. Here the CDR3 DNA reads TGTGCCAGCAGTAAGACGGAAAAAAACTACGAGCAGTACTTC. It yields the protein CASSKTEKNYEQYF.